A selection of T cell receptor beta chains follows, all from one sample in a study of a mutant IDH1 vaccine in newly diagnosed glioma. Sequencing was performed with immunoSEQ multiplex PCR; in TCRdb, only in-frame clones are kept and a portion is missing. The table shows tens of thousands of clones, with just over 90% occurring only once. Specimen: PBMCs, collected from a glioma patient treated with radiotherapy, temozolomide or both. The receptors derive from a man aged 35 to 55 with glioma. CDR3s include the opening cysteine and the closing phenylalanine or tryptophan. The D gene is left open where the match is weak. Clone size is shown for a subset of rows, as once, few, many or a class of expanded clone.

D,J,size,V,DNA,CDR3
TRBD2,TRBJ2-3,once,TRBV5-8,TGTGCCAGCAGCGAGACTAGCGCCCAGCTCTTCACAGATACGCAGTATTTT,CASSETSAQLFTDTQYF
-,TRBJ1-1,-,TRBV9,TGTGCCAGCAGCCTCTCCCATGTCGCGGGGGAAGCTTTCTTT,CASSLSHVAGEAFF
TRBD1,TRBJ2-7,-,TRBV9,TGTGCCAGCAGCTGGGGAGGGACAGGGAAGGGGCAGTACTTC,CASSWGGTGKGQYF
-,TRBJ1-1,-,TRBV11-1,TGTGCCAGCACACCAACTGGGGGGCCCACTGAAGCTTTCTTT,CASTPTGGPTEAFF
TRBD1,TRBJ2-5,-,TRBV9,TGTGCCAGCAGCCTGGGACAGGCGGGGGAGACCCAGTACTTC,CASSLGQAGETQYF
TRBD1,TRBJ2-3,-,TRBV11-3,TGTGCCAGCAGCTTGGGTATGGGACAGGGGGGGACAGATACGCAGTATTTT,CASSLGMGQGGTDTQYF
-,TRBJ2-2,-,TRBV18,TGTGCCAGCTCACCATTGGGGACACTGAACACCGGGGAGCTGTTTTTT,CASSPLGTLNTGELFF
TRBD1,TRBJ2-3,-,TRBV6-1,TGTGCCAGCAGTGAGGGACAGCGCTCCTTTCTTAGAGCATTGTATTTT,CASSEGQRSFLRALYF
TRBD2,TRBJ2-2,-,TRBV9,TGTGCCAGCAGCGGACTAGCGGGAGGCACCGGGGAGCTGTTTTTT,CASSGLAGGTGELFF
-,TRBJ2-7,-,TRBV20-1,TGCAGTGCAAGACGGGACGAGCAGTACTTC,CSARRDEQYF
-,TRBJ2-5,-,TRBV28,TGTGCCAGCAGTTTCTCCAGGGTACGGGAGACCCAGTACTTC,CASSFSRVRETQYF
-,TRBJ1-3,-,TRBV4-2,TGTGCCAGCAGCCCGGCGCCAGGCTGGGAAGGAAACACCATATATTTT,CASSPAPGWEGNTIYF
TRBD1,TRBJ2-7,-,TRBV2,TGTGCCACGGAGGGACAGGGAAGAAACGAGCAGTACTTC,CATEGQGRNEQYF
-,TRBJ2-7,-,TRBV5-6,TGTGCCAGCAGCTCGCACCGGAAGGGAAGCTCCTACGAGCAGTACTTC,CASSSHRKGSSYEQYF
TRBD2,TRBJ2-3,-,TRBV7-3,TGTGCCAGCACCACCGGGACTAGCGCGCAGTATTTT,CASTTGTSAQYF
TRBD2,TRBJ2-5,-,TRBV6-1,TGTGCCAGCAGTGGTTTAGCGGGGGGCCAAGAGACCCAGTACTTC,CASSGLAGGQETQYF
-,TRBJ1-2,-,TRBV5-4,TGTGCCAGCAGCTTCACAGGGTACTACACCTTC,CASSFTGYYTF
TRBD2,TRBJ2-5,-,TRBV5-1,TGCGCCAGCAGCTGGGCTAGCGGAGAGAAAGAGACCCAGTACTTC,CASSWASGEKETQYF
-,TRBJ1-4,few,TRBV7-9,TGTGCCAGCAGCTTACCCTGGGGGCGAAGGGAAAAACTGTTTTTT,CASSLPWGRREKLFF
-,TRBJ2-3,-,TRBV5-4,TGTGCCAGCAGCTTGGAAGCGATTTCAGATACGCAGTATTTT,CASSLEAISDTQYF
-,TRBJ1-6,once,TRBV30,TGTGCCTGGAGTTTACGCAGTAACAATTCACCCCTCCACTTT,CAWSLRSNNSPLHF
-,TRBJ1-1,-,TRBV29-1,TGCAGCGCAGCGACAGCAAAAACAACTGAAGCTTTCTTT,CSAATAKTTEAFF
TRBD1,TRBJ1-5,once,TRBV19,TGTGCCAGTAGTAGGACAGGGAGACAGCCCCAGCATTTT,CASSRTGRQPQHF
TRBD2,TRBJ2-1,-,TRBV6-6,TGTGCCAGCAGTTACTCTAGGGCGGGAGGCGGTGAGCAGTTCTTC,CASSYSRAGGGEQFF
-,TRBJ2-1,-,TRBV7-9,TGTGCCAGCAGCTCGTCAAGCGGGCCGTACAATGAGCAGTTCTTC,CASSSSSGPYNEQFF
-,TRBJ1-4,-,TRBV7-2,TGTGCCAGCAGCTTAGGATATGCTAATGAAAAACTGTTTTTT,CASSLGYANEKLFF
-,TRBJ2-6,-,TRBV15,TGTGCCACCAGCAGAGATCGTCCCGGCTCTGGGGCCAACGTCCTGACTTTC,CATSRDRPGSGANVLTF
-,TRBJ1-1,-,TRBV9,TGTGCCAGCAGCGTAGAAGAGGGCAGGGACACTGAAGCTTTCTTT,CASSVEEGRDTEAFF
-,TRBJ2-5,-,TRBV5-4,TGTGCCAGCAGCTTGTTTCACAGCGTTGGGGAGACCCAGTACTTC,CASSLFHSVGETQYF
-,TRBJ1-3,-,TRBV18,TGTGCCAGCGATATGGGGGGCTCTGGAAACACCATATATTTT,CASDMGGSGNTIYF
TRBD1,TRBJ2-2,-,TRBV9,TGTGCCAGCAGCGCCCGGGACAGGGACACCGGGGAGCTGTTTTTT,CASSARDRDTGELFF
TRBD1,TRBJ1-3,once,TRBV7-9,TGTGCCAGCAGCTCGGACAGGGATGGGAACACCATATATTTT,CASSSDRDGNTIYF
-,TRBJ2-1,-,TRBV21-1,TGTGCCAGCAGCTGGGCCGGGACTAGCCTGTTCGATGAGCAGTTCTTC,CASSWAGTSLFDEQFF
-,TRBJ1-1,-,TRBV28,TGTGCCAGCAGTTTTCAGTACACTGAAGCTTTCTTT,CASSFQYTEAFF
-,TRBJ1-6,-,TRBV27,TGTGCCAGCAGTTTGCGGGGGTTTAATTCACCCCTCCACTTT,CASSLRGFNSPLHF
-,TRBJ2-7,-,TRBV9,TGTGCCAGCAGCGACGGAGGGCGCGAGCAGTACTTC,CASSDGGREQYF
TRBD1,TRBJ2-7,-,TRBV27,TGTGCCAGCAGTCTACGAGGGGGCGACGACGAGCAGTACTTC,CASSLRGGDDEQYF
-,TRBJ1-2,-,TRBV29-1,TGCAGCGTGGATCGTCGGGGTACTAACTATGGCTACACCTTC,CSVDRRGTNYGYTF
TRBD1,TRBJ2-1,-,TRBV27,TGTGCCAGCAGTACGAGGGGGCGCGAACTCAATGAGCAGTTCTTC,CASSTRGRELNEQFF
-,TRBJ1-4,-,TRBV5-3,TGTGCCAGAAGCTTTTCACCGATTAATGAAAAACTGTTTTTT,CARSFSPINEKLFF
-,TRBJ2-7,-,TRBV6-6,TGTGCCAGCAGACCCACAGGGCTCGAGCAGTACTTC,CASRPTGLEQYF
-,TRBJ2-2,-,TRBV11-3,TGTGCCAGCAGCTTAGTGTCTTGGGAGACCGGGGAGCTGTTTTTT,CASSLVSWETGELFF
-,TRBJ1-1,once,TRBV7-2,TGTGCCAGCAGTTCTAAATGGGGGCAGGAAGCTTTCTTT,CASSSKWGQEAFF
-,TRBJ2-2,-,TRBV5-6,TGTGCCAGCAGCCTGGGACGGACTACAAGCGGGGAGCTGTTTTTT,CASSLGRTTSGELFF
-,TRBJ1-1,-,TRBV11-3,TGTGCCAGCAGCCTACGGGGGAGGGCGAACGGAGCTTTCTTT,CASSLRGRANGAFF
-,TRBJ1-1,once,TRBV7-8,TGTGCCAGCAGCTTAGGATCAGGTCAGGGCACTGAAGCTTTCTTT,CASSLGSGQGTEAFF
TRBD2,TRBJ2-1,-,TRBV7-9,TGTGCCAGTCGACTAGCGGGATACAATGAGCAGTTCTTC,CASRLAGYNEQFF
TRBD2,TRBJ2-5,-,TRBV30,TGTGCCTGGAGTAACGCGGGAGGGCGGAGGACCCAGTACTTC,CAWSNAGGRRTQYF
-,TRBJ2-3,-,TRBV7-9,TGTGCCAGCAGCTTAGCCCTCTCAGATACGCAGTATTTT,CASSLALSDTQYF
-,TRBJ2-7,-,TRBV30,TGTGCCTGGACCCTGGGACTCTCCTACGAGCAGTACTTC,CAWTLGLSYEQYF
TRBD1,TRBJ2-7,once,TRBV6-1,TGTGCCAGCAGTGAAGCTTACCCCGGGACAGGGAACGAGCAGTACTTC,CASSEAYPGTGNEQYF
-,TRBJ1-2,-,TRBV6-1,TGTGCCAGCAGTCCTTTGGGTAATGGTGGCTACACCTTC,CASSPLGNGGYTF
TRBD1,TRBJ2-7,-,TRBV11-3,TGTGCCAGCAGCTTAGGGGGACAGTTCTACGAGCAGTACTTC,CASSLGGQFYEQYF
-,TRBJ2-7,once,TRBV6-5,TGTGCCAGCAGGTCCAACTCCTACGAGCAGTACTTC,CASRSNSYEQYF
-,TRBJ1-1,-,TRBV5-1,TGCGCCAGCAGCTTGGAACCGCTGAACACTGAAGCTTTCTTT,CASSLEPLNTEAFF